A selection of T cell receptor beta chains follows, all from one sample in a study of cytomegalovirus exposure and HLA in healthy donors. Using immunoSEQ multiplex PCR, the repertoire was profiled, and TCRdb retains in-frame clones only, with some absent. Here the sample spans around 150,000 clones, roughly 80% being singletons. Sequences were obtained from PBMCs. These receptors were obtained from a man aged 25 to 40 in good health and CMV-seronegative. The CDR3 runs from the conserved cysteine through the conserved F or W. Fields, in order: D gene, V gene, clone size, J gene, CDR3 length, CDR3 protein, CDR3 DNA. D genes are given only for firm matches. Where a row states a size, it is once, few, many or the class of an expanded clone; other rows omit it.

NA,TRBV30,NA,TRBJ1-3,13,CAWTGISGNTIYF,TGTGCCTGGACGGGGATCTCTGGAAACACCATATATTTT
TRBD1,TRBV5-1,NA,TRBJ1-6,19,CASSETISGGWTYNSPLHF,TGCGCCAGCAGCGAGACCATCTCAGGGGGATGGACCTATAATTCACCCCTCCACTTT
NA,TRBV2,once,TRBJ2-1,11,CASSETLREFF,TGTGCCAGCAGTGAAACCCTGAGGGAGTTCTTC
TRBD1,TRBV19,NA,TRBJ2-1,16,CASSRRTGLSYHEQFF,TGTGCCAGTAGTAGACGGACAGGATTAAGTTACCATGAGCAGTTCTTC
TRBD1,TRBV27,once,TRBJ1-6,14,CASSFGTDNSPLHF,TGTGCCAGCAGTTTCGGGACAGATAATTCACCCCTCCACTTT
TRBD1,TRBV5-6,few,TRBJ2-2,17,CASSFGTGGWNTGELFF,TGTGCCAGCAGCTTCGGGACAGGGGGCTGGAACACCGGGGAGCTGTTTTTT
NA,TRBV7-2,NA,TRBJ1-5,14,CASSLGHSNQPQHF,TGTGCCAGCAGCTTAGGGCATAGCAATCAGCCCCAGCATTTT
NA,TRBV21-1,NA,TRBJ1-5,18,CASSKLIPPRVGNQPQHF,TGTGCCAGCAGCAAGCTTATTCCCCCCCGGGTGGGCAATCAGCCCCAGCATTTT
TRBD2,TRBV6-5,NA,TRBJ2-7,15,CASSYSSRGLYEQYF,TGTGCCAGCAGTTACTCCTCCCGGGGACTATACGAGCAGTACTTC
NA,TRBV6-6,NA,TRBJ1-5,12,CASSSGPEGQHF,TGTGCCAGCAGTTCGGGCCCAGAGGGCCAGCATTTT
TRBD1,TRBV18,NA,TRBJ2-7,14,CASSPGTGAYEQYF,TGTGCCAGCTCACCCGGGACAGGGGCCTACGAGCAGTACTTC